Below are 12 T cell receptor beta chains sequenced from a single sample in a study of T cells after yellow fever vaccination. One entry per CDR3 protein, called by TCRdb with MiXCR from the 5' RACE reads. The data contain 450,000 to 550,000 distinct CDR3 sequences, 15% to 20% of them singletons. Sequencing was performed on PBMCs, taken 15 days after the yellow fever booster vaccination. These receptors were taken from a man under 40 who received the YFV17D yellow fever vaccine.

V and J are TRBV29-1 and TRBJ2-1; D may be TRBD2 (5 bases). The CDR3 sequence is 13 residues long. V lost 4 bases and J lost 2, with 9 bases in between. CDR1 is SQVTM and CDR2 is ANQGSEA in the germline V gene. The CDR3 reads CSVGGSPYNEQFF. CDR3 nucleotide sequence: TGCAGCGTTGGTGGGAGTCCCTACAATGAGCAGTTCTTC.

Only a few counts were recorded for this clonotype. This CDR3 reads CASSSPNVDTQYF. The CDR3 region has the DNA TGTGCCAGCAGCTCTCCCAATGTGGATACGCAGTATTTT. V gene TRBV11-2 combines with J gene TRBJ2-3; no definite D call. The V end was cut by 4 bases, the J end by 6 bases, with 11 bases between. CDR1 is SGHAT, CDR2 FQNNGV, per germline. The CDR3 runs to 13 residues. Using reference TRBV11-2 and TRBJ2-3 for the parts outside the CDR3, the full variable domain is EAGVAQSPRYKIIEKRQSVAFWCNPISGHATLYWYQQILGQGPKLLIQFQNNGVVDDSQLPKDRFSAERLKGVDSTLKIQPAKLEDSAVYLCASSSPNVDTQYFGPGTRLTVL.

This clonotype was detected a few times. The rearrangement links TRBV7-2 to TRBJ2-1; 9 positions match TRBD2. The germline CDR1 and CDR2 sequences are SGHTA and FQGNSA. The CDR3 is 16 residues long. With V trimmed by 3 bases and J by 3 bases, 6 bases remained unmatched. The CDR3 sequence is CASSFRAGGLYNEQFF. The CDR3 bases are TGTGCCAGCAGCTTTCGGGCGGGAGGGCTCTACAATGAGCAGTTCTTC.

This clonotype was seen repeatedly, ten times or more. V gene TRBV7-2 combines with J gene TRBJ1-1; D ambiguous. Germline V gene sequence: CDR1 SGHTA, CDR2 FQGNSA. V dropped 0 bases and J dropped 7 bases, with 6 bases sitting between them. This CDR3 spans 12 amino acids. Here the CDR3 reads CASSLAGFEAFF. CDR3 in DNA: TGTGCCAGCAGCTTAGCTGGGTTTGAAGCTTTCTTT. The entire variable domain, with the rest obtained from reference TRBV7-2 and TRBJ1-1, is as follows: GAGVSQSPSNKVTEKGKDVELRCDPISGHTALYWYRQSLGQGLEFLIYFQGNSAPDKSGLPSDRFSAERTGGSVSTLTIQRTQQEDSAVYLCASSLAGFEAFFGQGTRLTVV.

In DNA, the CDR3 is TGCAGCGTAGGCGAGGGAGGGCCAGATACGCAGTATTTT. This encodes CSVGEGGPDTQYF. This sequence joins TRBV29-1 and TRBJ2-3; 7 bases are shared with TRBD2. Germline CDR1 reads SQVTM; CDR2 reads ANQGSEA. V gave up 6 bases and J gave up 4 bases; unmatched junction bases: 7. The CDR3 runs to 13 residues.

The J gene is TRBJ2-1, the V gene TRBV6-2 or TRBV6-3; D gene unclear. Germline values: CDR1 MNHEY, CDR2 SVGEGT. The CDR3 is 16 amino acids. V was shortened by 6 bases and J by 0 bases, with 15 bases between the two germline ends. The CDR3 loop is CASRNKGPSSYNEQFF. The CDR3 nucleotides are TGTGCCAGCAGAAATAAAGGTCCTAGCTCCTACAATGAGCAGTTCTTC.

V is TRBV27 and J is TRBJ1-2, with a tentative D call TRBD1 (6 bases). Trimming removed 3 bases at V and 0 bases at J, with 14 bases between. CDR1 is MNHEY and CDR2 is SMNVEV in the germline V gene (reference sequence). This CDR3 region has 16 residues. The CDR3 DNA reads as TGTGCCAGCAGTTTCACCGACAGGCCATCTAACTATGGCTACACCTTC. This gives the protein CASSFTDRPSNYGYTF.

The V gene is TRBV7-2, the J gene TRBJ2-5; D may be TRBD2 (5 bases). V was pared by 5 bases and J by 5 bases, with 15 bases between. Germline V gene data show CDR1 as SGHTA and CDR2 as FQGNSA. The CDR3 is 14 residues long. In DNA form, the CDR3 reads TGTGCCAGCAGCGCGGACGGACTCAGGGAGACCCAGTACTTC. This encodes CASSADGLRETQYF.

This sequence joins TRBV7-8 and TRBJ2-7, with D perhaps being TRBD1 or TRBD2 (5 bases each). The germline V gene encodes CDR1 SGHVS and CDR2 FQNEAQ. There are 15 residues in the CDR3. Trimming pared 5 bases from V and 0 bases from J, leaving 14 bases between. Written as DNA, the CDR3 is TGTGCCAGCAGCCGAGGGACGCCCAGCTCCTACGAGCAGTACTTC. Residues: CASSRGTPSSYEQYF. Combining the CDR3 with reference TRBV7-8 and TRBJ2-7 gives the whole variable domain GAGVSQSPRYKVAKRGQDVALRCDPISGHVSLFWYQQALGQGPEFLTYFQNEAQLDKSGLPSDRFFAERPEGSVSTLKIQRTQQEDSAVYLCASSRGTPSSYEQYFGPGTRLTVT.

This clonotype was found many times. At one end the junction does not follow the germline gene, possibly because of a read error. The V gene is TRBV7-7, the J gene TRBJ2-1; possible D gene TRBD1, 5 bases. Germline V gene sequence: CDR1 SSHAT, CDR2 FNYEAQ (reference sequence). This CDR3 has 13 amino acids. CDR3 protein: CASSLSGLNEQFF. The CDR3 DNA sequence: TGTGCTAGCAGCTTATCAGGGCTCAATGAGCAGTTCTTC.

This chain uses TRBV20-1 with TRBJ2-2; tentative D call: TRBD2 (6 bases). The CDR3 sequence is 14 residues long. Trimming pared 6 bases from V and 0 bases from J, leaving 11 bases between. Per germline, CDR1 DFQATT and CDR2 SNEGSKA (reference sequence). CDR3 residues: CSAAEGTNTGELFF. The CDR3 bases are TGCAGTGCCGCGGAGGGAACGAACACCGGGGAGCTGTTTTTT.

This clonotype was counted a few times. The chain is built from TRBV7-6 and TRBJ2-3; D call uncertain. CDR1 and CDR2 (germline): SGHVS, FNYEAQ. The CDR3 covers 13 residues. The V end lost 4 bases, the J end lost 6 bases, and 11 bases lay between the germline ends. CDR3 amino acids: CASSSEMGDTQYF. The DNA of the CDR3 is TGTGCCAGCAGCTCCGAGATGGGCGATACGCAGTATTTT.